The clone carrying this T cell receptor beta chain was counted at least ten times. From the PCR reads, TCRdb re-called clones with MiXCR. The sample lists approximately 38,000 clones, about 15% occurring once. These data belong to a study of metastatic and nonmetastatic thyroid tumors. None of the patients had undergone any treatment ahead of thyroid surgery. The CDR3 loop spans 16 amino acids. Unmatched junction bases numbered 6, after V lost 0 bases and J lost 2 bases. Germline V gene lookup returns CDR1 DFQATT and CDR2 SNEGSKA (reference sequence). Source material: tumor tissue. The chain joins TRBV20-1 to TRBJ2-1; 8 bases agree with TRBD2. The origin of this receptor is a female donor with papillary thyroid cancer or a benign thyroid nodule (not recorded which). Some clones in this sample may be carry-over from other donors' samples. The CDR3 here is CSAREGKAGAYNEQFF. CDR3 coding DNA: TGCAGTGCTAGAGAGGGAAAAGCGGGAGCCTACAATGAGCAGTTCTTC.